This T cell receptor (beta chain) was captured by sequencing in a study of siplizumab effects on memory and regulatory T cells. Sequenced by immunoSEQ multiplex PCR; TCRdb stores in-frame clones only, minus some. The sample has 50,000 to 60,000 clones; roughly 84% are singletons. CDR1 is SGDLS and CDR2 is YYNGEE in the germline V gene. V dropped 2 bases and J dropped 8 bases, with 13 bases sitting between them. This CDR3 spans 14 amino acids. The chain joins TRBV9 to TRBJ2-2, with D possibly called TRBD1 or TRBD2 (5 bases each). This clonotype was sampled from a human donor in good health. The specimen sequenced was naive CD8+ T cells sorted from blood. The CDR3 DNA reads TGTGCCAGCAGCGTTTCGGGACCCACTGGGGAGCTGTTTTTT. Translated: CASSVSGPTGELFF.